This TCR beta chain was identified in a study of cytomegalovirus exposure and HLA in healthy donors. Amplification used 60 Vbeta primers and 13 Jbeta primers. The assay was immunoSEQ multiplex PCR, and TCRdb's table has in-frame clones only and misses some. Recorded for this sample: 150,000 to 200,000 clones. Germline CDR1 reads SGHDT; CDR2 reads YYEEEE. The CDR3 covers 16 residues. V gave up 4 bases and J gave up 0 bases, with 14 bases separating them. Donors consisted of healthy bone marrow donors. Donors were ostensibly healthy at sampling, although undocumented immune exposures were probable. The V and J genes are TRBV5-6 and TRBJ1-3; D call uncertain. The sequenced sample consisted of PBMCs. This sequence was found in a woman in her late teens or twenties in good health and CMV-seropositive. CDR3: CASSLGRSYSGNTIYF. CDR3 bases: TGTGCCAGCAGCCTGGGCCGGTCTTACTCTGGAAACACCATATATTTT.